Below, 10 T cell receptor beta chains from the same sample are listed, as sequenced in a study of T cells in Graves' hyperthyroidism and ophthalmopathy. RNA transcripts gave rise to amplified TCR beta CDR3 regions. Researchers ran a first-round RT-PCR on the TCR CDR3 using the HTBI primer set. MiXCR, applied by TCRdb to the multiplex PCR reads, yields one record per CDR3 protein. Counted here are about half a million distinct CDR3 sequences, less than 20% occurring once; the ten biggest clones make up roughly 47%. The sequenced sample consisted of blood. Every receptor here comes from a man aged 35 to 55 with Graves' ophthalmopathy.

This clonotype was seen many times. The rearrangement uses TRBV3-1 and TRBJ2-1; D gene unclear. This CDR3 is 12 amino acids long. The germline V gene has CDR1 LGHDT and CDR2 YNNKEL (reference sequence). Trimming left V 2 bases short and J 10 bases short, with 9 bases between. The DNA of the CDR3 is TGTGCCAGCAGCCAACTAGATCGCGAGCAGTTCTTC. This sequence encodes CASSQLDREQFF.

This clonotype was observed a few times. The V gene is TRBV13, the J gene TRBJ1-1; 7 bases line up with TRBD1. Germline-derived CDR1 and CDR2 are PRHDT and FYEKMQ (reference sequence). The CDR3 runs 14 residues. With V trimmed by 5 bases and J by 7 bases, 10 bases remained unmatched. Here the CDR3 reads CASSANRQGGEAFF. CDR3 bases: TGTGCCAGCAGCGCCAATCGACAGGGTGGTGAAGCTTTCTTT.

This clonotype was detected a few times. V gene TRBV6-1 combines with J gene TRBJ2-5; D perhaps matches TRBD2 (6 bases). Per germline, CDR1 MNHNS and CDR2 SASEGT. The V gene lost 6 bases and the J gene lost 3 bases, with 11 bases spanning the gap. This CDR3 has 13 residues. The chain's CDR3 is CASRSGPKETQYF. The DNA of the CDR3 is TGTGCCAGCAGGAGCGGGCCTAAAGAGACCCAGTACTTC.

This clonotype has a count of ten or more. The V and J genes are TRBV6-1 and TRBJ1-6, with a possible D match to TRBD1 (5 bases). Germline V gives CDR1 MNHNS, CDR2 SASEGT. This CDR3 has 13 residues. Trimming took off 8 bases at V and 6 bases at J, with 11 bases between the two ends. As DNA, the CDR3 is TGTGCCAGCCACGGCAGGGCTAATTCACCCCTCCACTTT. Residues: CASHGRANSPLHF.

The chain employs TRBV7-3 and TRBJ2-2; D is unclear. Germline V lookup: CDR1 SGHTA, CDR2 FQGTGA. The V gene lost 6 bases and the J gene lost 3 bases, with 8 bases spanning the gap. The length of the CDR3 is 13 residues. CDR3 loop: CASSSVHTGELFF. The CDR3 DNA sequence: TGTGCCAGCAGTTCTGTGCACACCGGGGAGCTGTTTTTT.

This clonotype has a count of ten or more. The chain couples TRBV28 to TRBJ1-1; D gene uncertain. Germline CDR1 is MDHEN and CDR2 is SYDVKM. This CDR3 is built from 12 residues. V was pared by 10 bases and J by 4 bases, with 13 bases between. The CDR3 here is CATSRVVTEAFF. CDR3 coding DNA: TGTGCCACCTCAAGGGTGGTCACTGAAGCTTTCTTT.

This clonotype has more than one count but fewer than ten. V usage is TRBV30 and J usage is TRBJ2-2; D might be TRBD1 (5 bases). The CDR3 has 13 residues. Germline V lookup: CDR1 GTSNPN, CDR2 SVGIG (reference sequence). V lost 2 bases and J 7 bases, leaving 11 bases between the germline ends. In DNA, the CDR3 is TGTGCCTGGAGTCGCAGGGAAAGCGGGGAGCTGTTTTTT. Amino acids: CAWSRRESGELFF.

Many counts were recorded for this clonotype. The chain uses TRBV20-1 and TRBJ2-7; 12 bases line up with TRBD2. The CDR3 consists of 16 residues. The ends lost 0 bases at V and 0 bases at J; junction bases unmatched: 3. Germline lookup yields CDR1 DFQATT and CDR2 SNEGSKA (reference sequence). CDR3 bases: TGCAGTGCTAGAGAACTGACTAGCGGGAGCTCCTACGAGCAGTACTTC. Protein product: CSARELTSGSSYEQYF.

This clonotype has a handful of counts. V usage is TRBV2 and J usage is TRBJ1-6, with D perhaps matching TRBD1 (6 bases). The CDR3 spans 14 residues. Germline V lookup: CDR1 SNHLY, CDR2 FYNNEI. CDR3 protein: CATQPGGEHSPLHF. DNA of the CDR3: TGTGCTACTCAACCGGGGGGCGAACATTCACCCCTCCACTTT. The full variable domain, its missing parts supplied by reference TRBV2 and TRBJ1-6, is EPEVTQTPSHQVTQMGQEVILRCVPISNHLYFYWYRQILGQKVEFLVSFYNNEISEKSEIFDDQFSVERPDGSNFTLKIRSTKLEDSAMYFCATQPGGEHSPLHFGNGTRLTVT.

CDR3 bases: TGTGCCAGCAGCGTAGACCGCCAAAGGAAGCAGTTCTTC. Its translation is CASSVDRQRKQFF. This chain connects TRBV9 to TRBJ2-1; D call uncertain. The germline V and J ends were trimmed by 0 bases and 11 bases, with 12 bases remaining between them. From germline, CDR1 is SGDLS and CDR2 YYNGEE. CDR3 length: 13 residues.